This TCR beta chain appears in the sequencing data of a study of human T cells and chemical hapten exposure. Study in general: The study enrolled mostly female patients with alopecia areata, totalis or universalis. Across samples, TCR yields varied, mostly owing to small differences in pooled library volumes.

Stated time point: patch test 3, about 24 weeks after DPC sensitization. The sample's treatment: therapeutic diphenylcyclopropenone sensitization with weekly scalp DPC. The CDR3 covers 14 residues. The V end was cut by 5 bases, the J end by 6 bases, with 17 bases between. Germline lookup yields CDR1 MNHEY and CDR2 SVGAGI. Study-wide results and limits: Counts of expanded TCRs at PT1 were positively correlated with patch test score. The study found expanded TCRs formed significantly more large CDR3 similarity clusters than controls.

The table lists this clonotype with a few counts. Its antigen is still unknown. From the RACE reads, TCRdb called clonotypes with MiXCR, one entry per CDR3 protein. The sample has just over 95,000 distinct CDR3 sequences, roughly a quarter seen once. The sequencing used whole blood, collected in connection with sensitization to the hapten diphenylcyclopropenone (DPC). The rearrangement links TRBV6-5 to TRBJ2-7; D is possibly TRBD2 (6 bases). This receptor was obtained from a man aged 35 to 55 with alopecia areata. Some clones in this sample may be carry-over from other donors' samples. The CDR3 is CASSVVRASAEQYF. CDR3 bases: TGTGCCAGCAGTGTGGTGCGGGCTAGCGCCGAGCAGTACTTC.